These 15 T cell receptor beta chains share one sample of origin, sequenced in a study of blood T cell repertoires in COVID-19. Sequencing used immunoSEQ multiplex PCR; TCRdb keeps in-frame clones, though not all of them. The data hold some 120,000 clones, with 70% to 90% observed a single time. Input material: peripheral blood. All receptors derive from a man younger than 45 with acute or convalescent COVID-19.

The CDR3 DNA reads TGTGCCAGCAGCCAACAACGCACAGATACGCAGTATTTT. It codes for CASSQQRTDTQYF. The chain has TRBV9 and TRBJ2-3; no reliable D call. The CDR3 runs 13 residues. Trimming pared 4 bases from V and 1 base from J, leaving 7 bases between. Germline V gives CDR1 SGDLS, CDR2 YYNGEE.

The rearrangement links TRBV19 to TRBJ2-1; 7 positions match TRBD1. V gave up 6 bases and J gave up 9 bases; unmatched junction bases: 8. The CDR3 length is 13 residues. In germline, CDR1 is LNHDA, CDR2 SQIVND (reference sequence). The CDR3 region is CASRVKTGFEQFF. The CDR3 region has the DNA TGTGCCAGTAGAGTCAAGACAGGGTTTGAGCAGTTCTTC.

The V gene is TRBV6-4, the J gene TRBJ1-2; D is ambiguous. Germline-derived CDR1 and CDR2 are MRHNA and SNTAGT. Between the trimmed V and J ends, which lost 4 bases and 4 bases, there was a span of 10 bases. The length of the CDR3 is 13 residues. The CDR3 protein is CASSASGSYGYTF. CDR3 in DNA: TGTGCCAGCAGTGCCTCGGGGAGCTATGGCTACACCTTC.

This chain links TRBV7-3 with TRBJ2-3, with 9 nucleotides matching TRBD1. After removal of 2 bases from V and 5 bases from J, the junction contained 11 bases not matched to a gene. Germline lookup yields CDR1 SGHTA and CDR2 FQGTGA. The length of the CDR3 is 17 residues. The CDR3 nucleotides read TGTGCCAGCAGCTTAGGTATTAGGGGGACAGGGATAGATACGCAGTATTTT. Protein: CASSLGIRGTGIDTQYF.

This chain joins TRBV2 and TRBJ1-1, with D perhaps matching TRBD1 (6 bases). CDR1 and CDR2 (germline): SNHLY, FYNNEI. The ends were cut back, 0 bases at V and 7 bases at J, with 15 bases in the middle. The CDR3 sequence is 15 residues long. The CDR3: CASSEALRTDHEAFF. The CDR3 nucleotides read TGTGCCAGCAGTGAAGCGCTTAGGACAGACCATGAAGCTTTCTTT.

This clone was seen just once. V is TRBV7-8 and J is TRBJ2-5; 11 bases are a match to TRBD2. J gave up 1 base and V 5 bases, and 6 bases lay outside the gene matches. CDR1 SGHVS and CDR2 FQNEAQ come from the germline V gene. The CDR3 extends over 16 amino acids. The CDR3 loop is CASSPSSGRAQETQYF. CDR3 DNA sequence: TGTGCCAGCAGCCCAAGTAGCGGGAGGGCCCAAGAGACCCAGTACTTC.

About this clone itself: This sample includes further DNA sequences coding for the same CDR3. The rearrangement joins TRBV5-8 to TRBJ1-4; TRBD1 matches 10 bases. Germline V gene lookup returns CDR1 SGHTS and CDR2 YDEGEE. J gave up 0 bases and V 4 bases, and 3 bases lay outside the gene matches. The CDR3 consists of 16 residues. CDR3 amino acids: CASSPGQGATNEKLFF. DNA of the CDR3: TGTGCCAGCAGCCCTGGACAGGGGGCAACTAATGAAAAACTGTTTTTT. The full variable domain, in which reference TRBV5-8 and TRBJ1-4 provide the parts outside the CDR3, is EAGVTQSPTHLIKTRGQQATLRCSPISGHTSVYWYQQALGLGLQFLLWYDEGEERNRGNFPPRFSGRQFPNYSSELNVNALELEDSALYLCASSPGQGATNEKLFFGSGTQLSVL.

The chain uses TRBV7-9 and TRBJ1-2; D remains unclear. V lost 4 bases and J lost 4, with 10 bases in between. The germline gives CDR1 SEHNR, CDR2 FQNEAQ (reference sequence). The CDR3 contains 13 residues. The CDR3 region is CASSSPLLYGYTF. For the CDR3, the DNA is TGTGCCAGCAGCTCACCGCTACTCTATGGCTACACCTTC.

The rearrangement links TRBV7-8 to TRBJ1-3; possibly TRBD1 for D (5 bases). This CDR3 comprises 15 residues. Trimming stripped 5 bases from V and 2 bases from J, with 13 bases between. Germline lookup yields CDR1 SGHVS and CDR2 FQNEAQ. CDR3 residues: CASSLTGTTGNTIYF. The CDR3 DNA sequence: TGTGCCAGCAGCCTCACAGGAACTACTGGAAACACCATATATTTT.

This clone was seen only once. The rearrangement joins TRBV7-2 to TRBJ2-3; 8 nucleotides line up with TRBD2. Germline V gene sequence: CDR1 SGHTA, CDR2 FQGNSA. V was pared by 6 bases and J by 6 bases, with 11 bases of the junction left unmatched. The CDR3 length is 15 residues. In DNA form, the CDR3 reads TGTGCCAGCAGTCCGGGACTAGATTTAGGCGATACGCAGTATTTT. This sequence encodes CASSPGLDLGDTQYF.

V and J are TRBV6-6 and TRBJ1-2, with 7 nucleotides matching TRBD1. CDR1 MNHNY and CDR2 SVGAGI come from the germline V gene (reference sequence). V lost 7 bases to trimming and J lost 5 bases; unmatched junction nucleotides: 7. The CDR3 loop spans 13 amino acids. CDR3 in amino acids: CASNTGDQYGYTF. The CDR3 nucleotides are TGTGCCAGCAACACAGGGGATCAATATGGCTACACCTTC.

The V call is TRBV30, the J call TRBJ1-1; 7 nucleotides agree with TRBD1. Germline trimming cut 3 bases from V and 4 bases from J; bases unmatched to any gene: 14. Germline CDR1 reads GTSNPN; CDR2 reads SVGIG (reference sequence). The CDR3 spans 16 residues. The CDR3 reads CAWRLKLTGWGTEAFF. The CDR3 bases are TGTGCCTGGAGGTTAAAGTTGACAGGGTGGGGCACTGAAGCTTTCTTT.

The chain couples TRBV5-1 to TRBJ1-1; D is possibly TRBD1 (6 bases). This CDR3 has 15 amino acids. CDR1 and CDR2 from the germline V gene are SGHRS and YFSETQ. The V end lost 7 bases, the J end lost 1 base, and 17 bases lay between the germline ends. The CDR3 sequence: CASAGAGTENTEAFF. DNA for the CDR3: TGCGCCAGCGCGGGGGCAGGGACTGAGAACACTGAAGCTTTCTTT.

This clone appeared a single time. The chain links TRBV19 to TRBJ1-5; no reliable D call. V gave up 1 base and J gave up 0 bases, with 4 bases separating them. From germline, CDR1 is LNHDA and CDR2 SQIVND (reference sequence). This CDR3 spans 14 amino acids. The CDR3 DNA sequence: TGTGCCAGTAGTATAGTTTATAGCAATCAGCCCCAGCATTTT. Protein sequence: CASSIVYSNQPQHF.

The sample holds a few counts of this clone. The chain couples TRBV11-2 to TRBJ1-6; no firm D call. The CDR3 totals 14 residues. Trimming cost V 5 bases and J 17 bases, with 22 bases left between them. Germline V gene data show CDR1 as SGHAT and CDR2 as FQNNGV. For the CDR3, the DNA is TGTGCCAGCAGCCCAGTTGCTCCGGGTCTATCGGTCCACTTT. Its translation: CASSPVAPGLSVHF.